Shown below are 30 T cell receptor beta chains from a single sample sequenced in a study of blood T cells in healthy people across ages. With a J-beta primer mix and a sample-barcoded 5' primer, a second PCR ran about 7 to 12 cycles. From the 5' RACE reads, TCRdb called clonotypes with MiXCR, one entry per CDR3 protein. The repertoire holds about 970,000 distinct CDR3 sequences, with around 54% as singletons. Sequenced input: blood. The source is a woman aged 60-70 years in good health.

The genes are TRBV3-1 and TRBJ1-4; D remains ambiguous. CDR1 and CDR2 from the germline V gene are LGHDT and YNNKEL (reference sequence). V lost 0 bases, J lost 8 bases, and 7 bases lay in between. This CDR3 comprises 13 residues. The CDR3 spells CASSQDSGEKLFF. The CDR3 region has the DNA TGTGCCAGCAGCCAAGATTCGGGGGAAAAACTGTTTTTT.

This clonotype has just a few counts. The chain has TRBV7-2 and TRBJ2-4; weak D call: TRBD1 (6 bases). Trimming pared 7 bases from V and 0 bases from J, leaving 16 bases between. Germline-derived CDR1 and CDR2 are SGHTA and FQGNSA. The CDR3 has 16 residues. The CDR3 spells CASTVVTGRAKNIQYF. In DNA form, the CDR3 reads TGTGCCAGCACCGTAGTGACAGGCCGAGCCAAAAACATTCAGTACTTC.

This chain uses TRBV5-1 with TRBJ2-7; TRBD1 agrees at 9 bases. After removal of 4 bases from V and 2 bases from J, the junction contained 10 bases not matched to a gene. The germline V gene encodes CDR1 SGHRS and CDR2 YFSETQ. CDR3 length: 16 residues. The CDR3 spells CASSLTRTGAAYEQYF. The CDR3 DNA is TGCGCCAGCAGCCTCACCCGGACAGGGGCCGCCTACGAGCAGTACTTC.

This clonotype was seen more than once but under ten times. Here the CDR3 DNA reads TGTGCCAGCAGCCGAGGGACACTGAATTCACCCCTCCACTTT. Translated: CASSRGTLNSPLHF. The V call is TRBV4-2, the J call TRBJ1-6, with D perhaps matching TRBD1 (6 bases). Germline CDR1 is LGHNA and CDR2 is YNFKEQ. CDR3 length: 14 residues. Trimming cost V 4 bases and J 7 bases, with 11 bases left between them.

The table lists this clonotype with a count of one. The V gene is TRBV30, the J gene TRBJ1-1; no clear D. V was cut by 2 bases and J by 5 bases, with 9 bases left in between. The length of the CDR3 is 12 residues. Per the germline V gene, CDR1 is GTSNPN and CDR2 is SVGIG (reference sequence). The CDR3 here is CAWSWGDTEAFF. CDR3 in DNA: TGTGCCTGGAGTTGGGGAGATACTGAAGCTTTCTTT.

The J gene is TRBJ2-1, the V gene TRBV2; 11 bases fit TRBD1. Germline V gives CDR1 SNHLY, CDR2 FYNNEI. This CDR3 region has 17 residues. After removal of 8 bases from V and 4 bases from J, the junction contained 13 bases not matched to a gene. The CDR3 bases are TGTGCCAGCCTAGGGGGACCCGGACAGGGGGCTTACAATGAGCAGTTCTTC. Translated: CASLGGPGQGAYNEQFF.

The genes are TRBV27 and TRBJ2-1; D is perhaps TRBD2 (5 bases). The V gene's germline CDR1 is MNHEY and CDR2 SMNVEV (reference sequence). V lost 8 bases and J 0 bases, leaving 11 bases between the germline ends. The CDR3 loop spans 14 amino acids. The CDR3 is CASQDSSSYNEQFF. The CDR3 DNA reads as TGTGCCAGCCAGGACTCTAGCTCCTACAATGAGCAGTTCTTC.

This clonotype was observed a handful of times. This chain uses TRBV12-3 or TRBV12-4 with TRBJ2-4; 8 bases are a match to TRBD2. The J call may be incorrect, as the DNA end agrees better with TRBJ2-7. This CDR3 has 14 amino acids. CDR3: CASSLWREVSEQYF. For the CDR3, the DNA is TGTGCCAGCAGTTTGTGGCGGGAGGTTTCCGAGCAGTACTTC.

This clonotype showed up just a few times. The chain has TRBV6-2 or TRBV6-3 and TRBJ1-2; D ambiguous. Germline V gene lookup returns CDR1 MNHEY and CDR2 SVGEGT. V was shortened by 2 bases and J by 4 bases, with 8 bases between the two germline ends. This CDR3 comprises 13 residues. The CDR3 sequence is CASSYIGRYGYTF. The CDR3 DNA reads as TGTGCCAGCAGTTACATAGGCCGCTATGGCTACACCTTC.

The chain employs TRBV4-1 and TRBJ2-4, with 14 bases that match TRBD2. This CDR3 spans 18 amino acids. Germline V gene lookup returns CDR1 MGHRA and CDR2 YSYEKL. V trimming: 1 base; J trimming: 1 base; junction bases outside the gene matches: 3. CDR3 in amino acids: CASSQGLAGGRAKNIQYF. The CDR3 region has the DNA TGCGCCAGCAGCCAAGGACTAGCGGGAGGGAGGGCCAAAAACATTCAGTACTTC.

There are a few counts of this clonotype. The gene calls are TRBV11-2 and TRBJ2-5; 13 bases are shared with TRBD2. The J call may not be correct, given that the DNA end is closer to TRBJ2-7. Germline V CDR1 and CDR2: SGHAT, FQNNGV. CDR3 length: 17 amino acids. Written as DNA, the CDR3 is TGTGCCAGCAGCTTAGATCATAGGACTAGCGGGAGAACCGAGCAGTACTTC. Its protein product is CASSLDHRTSGRTEQYF.

The CDR3 sequence is CSAWDRGTDTQYF. The CDR3 DNA sequence: TGCAGTGCCTGGGACAGGGGGACAGATACGCAGTATTTT. The chain uses TRBV20-1 and TRBJ2-3; TRBD1 agrees at 11 bases. V lost 6 bases, J lost 3 bases, and 2 bases stayed unmatched. Germline V lookup: CDR1 DFQATT, CDR2 SNEGSKA (reference sequence). The CDR3 sequence is 13 residues long.

The chain combines TRBV7-8 with TRBJ2-4; tentative D call: TRBD1 (6 bases). Judging by the DNA end, TRBJ2-7 fits better; the J call may be wrong. The CDR3 length is 14 residues. Per the germline V gene, CDR1 is SGHVS and CDR2 is FQNEAQ. CDR3 DNA sequence: TGTGCCAGCAGCTCAACCAATCAGGGGAACGAGCAGTACTTC. Translation gives CASSSTNQGNEQYF.

This clonotype was detected only a few times. The gene calls are TRBV4-1 and TRBJ1-6, with 9 bases matching TRBD1. The CDR3 is made up of 19 amino acids. Germline V CDR1 and CDR2: MGHRA, YSYEKL. The V segment lost 1 base and the J segment 2 bases; nucleotides outside the gene matches: 9. The CDR3 DNA reads as TGCGCCAGCAGCCAAGTAGGAGACAGGGGGTTCACCTATAATTCACCCCTCCACTTT. Residues: CASSQVGDRGFTYNSPLHF.

The V gene is TRBV4-1, the J gene TRBJ2-7; TRBD1 is a possible D gene (5 bases). CDR3 size: 14 residues. The germline V gene has CDR1 MGHRA and CDR2 YSYEKL. Trimming cost V 3 bases and J 6 bases, with 15 bases left between them. As DNA, the CDR3 is TGCGCCAGCAGCCACGGTTTGTCAGGGTTCGAGCAGTACTTC. As protein: CASSHGLSGFEQYF.

This clonotype was seen a handful of times. The chain is built from TRBV27 and TRBJ2-3; D unresolved. CDR3 length equals 14 residues. CDR1 is MNHEY, CDR2 SMNVEV, per germline (reference sequence). V was clipped by 2 bases and J by 0 bases, with 6 bases between them. CDR3 nucleotide sequence: TGTGCCAGCAGTTTACAGGCTAGCACAGATACGCAGTATTTT. Translated: CASSLQASTDTQYF.

This clonotype was observed a handful of times. This sequence joins TRBV6-1 and TRBJ2-6, with 8 positions matching TRBD2. CDR1 is MNHNS and CDR2 is SASEGT in the germline V gene. The CDR3 length is 17 residues. V dropped 8 bases and J dropped 0; count of bases not matched to a gene: 9. The CDR3 DNA reads as TGTGCCAGCTCTCTCCGGCTAGCGGGCTCTGGGGCCAACGTCCTGACTTTC. It codes for CASSLRLAGSGANVLTF.

The V and J genes are TRBV27 and TRBJ2-1; D is undetermined. Germline lookup yields CDR1 MNHEY and CDR2 SMNVEV (reference sequence). V was shortened by 9 bases and J by 4 bases, with 10 bases between the two germline ends. This CDR3 is 12 amino acids long. The CDR3 reads CASSRVYNEQFF. The CDR3 DNA reads as TGTGCCAGTAGTAGAGTTTACAATGAGCAGTTCTTC.

In its sample, this clonotype was seen a few times. The V and J genes are TRBV5-1 and TRBJ2-3; tentative D call: TRBD2 (5 bases). This CDR3 has 16 amino acids. The germline gives CDR1 SGHRS, CDR2 YFSETQ. V gave up 3 bases and J gave up 2 bases, with 16 bases separating them. The CDR3 coding sequence is TGCGCCAGCAGCTCCGGCGGGCGGTTTAACACAGATACGCAGTATTTT. Amino acid sequence: CASSSGGRFNTDTQYF.

This clonotype was observed at least ten times. The rearrangement uses TRBV7-9 and TRBJ2-7; D is tentatively TRBD1 or TRBD2 (5 bases each). The CDR3 extends over 13 amino acids. Deletions cut 6 bases from V and 3 bases from J, with 12 bases between. Germline assignment: CDR1 SEHNR and CDR2 FQNEAQ (reference sequence). CDR3 sequence (DNA): TGTGCCAGCAGAGCCGGGACGGGCTACGAGCAGTACTTC. Its translation: CASRAGTGYEQYF.

This chain connects TRBV3-1 to TRBJ1-6, with D tentatively TRBD1 (6 bases). CDR3 length: 17 amino acids. Germline V gene sequence: CDR1 LGHDT, CDR2 YNNKEL (reference sequence). V lost 4 bases and J 0 bases, leaving 13 bases between the germline ends. CDR3 nucleotide sequence: TGTGCCAGCAGCCGGACAGCTAGTCGCTCCTATAATTCACCCCTCCACTTT. As protein: CASSRTASRSYNSPLHF.

CDR3 loop: CSVETASGAGEQYF. The CDR3 DNA reads TGCAGCGTTGAAACGGCTAGCGGAGCGGGGGAGCAGTACTTC. This rearrangement joins TRBV29-1 to TRBJ2-7; 7 positions match TRBD2. CDR3 size: 14 residues. Trimming removed 2 bases from V and 7 bases from J; junction bases left unmatched: 11. Germline V gives CDR1 SQVTM, CDR2 ANQGSEA.

This chain links TRBV18 with TRBJ2-1; 14 bases align to TRBD2. Germline assignment: CDR1 KGHSH and CDR2 LQKENI. This CDR3 comprises 15 residues. The V segment lost 6 bases and the J segment 6 bases; nucleotides outside the gene matches: 4. In DNA, the CDR3 is TGTGCCAGCTCGGGACTAGCGGGAGATATCAATGAGCAGTTCTTC. Encoded protein: CASSGLAGDINEQFF.

The V gene is TRBV5-1, the J gene TRBJ1-2; the D gene is possibly TRBD1 (5 bases). This CDR3 is built from 15 residues. V lost 2 bases to trimming and J lost 0 bases, with 11 bases between them. Germline CDR1 and CDR2: SGHRS and YFSETQ. CDR3 protein: CASSLGDLTNYGYTF. CDR3 coding DNA: TGCGCCAGCAGCTTAGGGGACCTCACTAACTATGGCTACACCTTC.

The chain is built from TRBV7-2 and TRBJ2-1; TRBD2 agrees at 8 bases. The V gene end was trimmed by 5 bases and the J gene end by 10 bases; junction bases not matched to a gene: 13. The germline V gene has CDR1 SGHTA and CDR2 FQGNSA. This CDR3 has 15 residues. CDR3 sequence: CASSRTTSGQKEQFF. The CDR3 DNA follows: TGTGCCAGCAGCCGGACTACTAGCGGTCAAAAGGAGCAGTTCTTC.

This chain connects TRBV7-3 to TRBJ2-7; D gene uncertain. The CDR3 spans 15 residues. V lost 0 bases to trimming and J lost 3 bases, with 12 bases between them. The germline V gene encodes CDR1 SGHTA and CDR2 FQGTGA. This CDR3 reads CASSLTQGVGYEQYF. In DNA form, the CDR3 reads TGTGCCAGCAGCTTAACCCAAGGAGTGGGCTACGAGCAGTACTTC.

This clonotype was seen a handful of times. The J gene is TRBJ2-5, the V gene TRBV5-4; D is uncertain. Looked up from germline, CDR1 is SGHNT and CDR2 is YYREEE (reference sequence). V gave up 1 base and J gave up 5 bases, with 15 bases separating them. The CDR3 covers 15 residues. DNA of the CDR3: TGTGCCAGCAGCTTGAACCCGAAGGGCCCGGAGACCCAGTACTTC. Translating it yields CASSLNPKGPETQYF. Full variable domain (missing parts from reference TRBV5-4 and TRBJ2-5): ETGVTQSPTHLIKTRGQQVTLRCSSQSGHNTVSWYQQALGQGPQFIFQYYREEENGRGNFPPRFSGLQFPNYSSELNVNALELDDSALYLCASSLNPKGPETQYFGPGTRLLVL.

V is TRBV18 and J is TRBJ2-7; D may be TRBD2 (6 bases). Germline V gene data show CDR1 as KGHSH and CDR2 as LQKENI. The V gene lost 0 bases and the J gene lost 2 bases, with 11 bases spanning the gap. The CDR3 has 15 amino acids. The CDR3 loop is CASSPPGSSAYEQYF. As DNA, the CDR3 is TGTGCCAGCTCACCACCCGGGTCTAGCGCCTACGAGCAGTACTTC.

The V gene is TRBV14, the J gene TRBJ2-3; possibly TRBD1 for D (7 bases). The V gene's germline CDR1 is SGHDN and CDR2 FVKESK. The CDR3 has 15 residues. The V end lost 0 bases, the J end lost 4 bases, and 11 bases lay between the germline ends. CDR3 nucleotides: TGTGCCAGCAGCCAAGAGCCAGGGGGGTCAGATACGCAGTATTTT. As protein: CASSQEPGGSDTQYF.

This clonotype turned up a few times. V and J are TRBV29-1 and TRBJ1-4, with 8 bases fitting TRBD1. The CDR3 extends over 14 amino acids. J was trimmed by 7 bases and V by 2 bases; bases with no gene match: 6. Germline V gene sequence: CDR1 SQVTM, CDR2 ANQGSEA. This CDR3 reads CSVEIQGGGEKLFF. As DNA, the CDR3 is TGCAGCGTTGAAATACAGGGGGGTGGTGAAAAACTGTTTTTT.